One sample yielded the 4 T cell receptor beta chains listed below, sequenced in a study of blood T cell repertoires in COVID-19. The repertoire was sequenced with immunoSEQ multiplex PCR; TCRdb's copy has only in-frame clones and lacks some. The sample gives about 170,000 clones, 79% of which show up once; roughly 19% is in the top ten. The sample was PBMCs or T cells enriched from blood (not recorded which). All receptors derive from a woman in her seventies in a cohort exposed to, infected with or recovered from COVID-19 (not recorded which).

This chain joins TRBV7-6 and TRBJ2-7; TRBD2 matches 11 bases. This CDR3 contains 14 residues. Germline assignment: CDR1 SGHVS and CDR2 FNYEAQ. J lost 5 bases, V lost 5 bases, and 5 bases had no gene match. Here the CDR3 reads CASSPRTSGHEQYF. The DNA of the CDR3 is TGTGCCAGCAGCCCCCGGACTAGCGGGCACGAGCAGTACTTC.

This chain connects TRBV5-8 to TRBJ2-7; D is unclear. The CDR3 spans 12 residues. Per germline, CDR1 SGHTS and CDR2 YDEGEE. The ends were cut back, 3 bases at V and 5 bases at J, with 9 bases in the middle. This CDR3 reads CASSYIKNEQYF. The CDR3 coding sequence is TGTGCCAGCAGCTACATCAAGAACGAGCAGTACTTC.

The chain carries TRBV7-9 and TRBJ1-4, with D possibly matching TRBD1 (5 bases). With 5 bases removed from V and 7 bases from J, the gap between germline ends came to 14 bases. The length of the CDR3 is 14 residues. Per germline, CDR1 SEHNR and CDR2 FQNEAQ (reference sequence). CDR3 region: CASSRRGRREKLFF. The CDR3 DNA sequence: TGTGCCAGCAGCCGGCGGGGACGACGTGAAAAACTGTTTTTT.

J is TRBJ2-1 and V is TRBV6-2 or TRBV6-3; 11 positions agree with TRBD2. Unmatched junction bases numbered 12, after V lost 4 bases and J lost 10 bases. Germline loops: CDR1 MNHEY, CDR2 SVGEGT. The CDR3 runs 16 residues. CDR3 residues: CASSFRSGRASGEQFF. CDR3 nucleotide sequence: TGTGCCAGCAGTTTCCGTAGCGGGAGGGCCTCGGGAGAGCAGTTCTTC.